Reported below is one T cell receptor (beta chain). The target of this receptor is not known. No quality values exist for individual bases; no much larger clone is one base distant. TCR beta CDR3 regions were amplified from RNA transcripts. The first round of RT-PCR for the TCR CDR3 was performed with the HTBI primer set and the Qiagen OneStep RT-PCR kit. Libraries were constructed in a second round of multiplex PCR, after which size selection and purification were performed. The libraries were sequenced on an Illumina HiSeq2000 using paired-end 100 bp reads. The original pipeline was this. SOAPnuke was used to process the raw data, throwing out any read that contained adapters or uncalled bases, had a mean Phred below 15, or lacked an exact constant-primer or identifier match. High-quality paired reads were merged using COPE v1.2.5, and each unique nucleotide sequence was defined as a clonotype. MiTCR v1.1 was used to align clonotypes to the IMGT TRBV, TRBD and TRBJ reference segments. Analysis was restricted to V-J combinations with a frequency above 0.0001, which covered roughly 99% of repertoires. The TCS score was defined as F50 (clonal expansion) divided by E x V (chaos), with BLOSUM62-based TCRdist calculated between CDR3 peptides within each V-J. Welch's t-statistics and random forest reduced roughly 500 V-J features to 13, which were used in a naive Bayes classifier (R e1071). TCRdb reprocessed the public reads (quality trimming at Q25 with fastp, clone calling with MiXCR) and kept in-frame beta chains. Identical CDR3 protein sequences are pooled into one entry, listed with their most common genes and DNA. These V and J calls originate from TCRdb's pipeline instead of the authors' own analysis. The sample records fewer than 350,000 distinct CDR3 sequences, about an eighth of which are singletons. The top ten clonotypes cover around 7.9% of the sample.

Hyperthyroidism patients were newly diagnosed, had a disease duration of under 2 months, and were aged 18 to 65 years. Patients with uncontrolled infections, other autoimmune diseases, pregnancy or lactation were excluded. Diagnoses relied on clinical symptoms, serum thyroxine and TRAb, thyroid ultrasound and orbital computed tomography. Blood from progressor patients was collected at the time of first diagnosis with hyperthyroidism, before any ophthalmopathy symptoms had appeared. Ficoll-Paque density gradient centrifugation was used to isolate PBMCs from 8.5 to 10 ml of fresh peripheral blood. Progressor patients were defined as those initially diagnosed with Graves' hyperthyroidism in whom ophthalmopathy developed during follow-up. Total RNA was extracted using Trizol reagent, and RNA quality was assessed on an Agilent 2100 Bioanalyzer. This sample is part of a study of T cells in Graves' hyperthyroidism and ophthalmopathy (dated by TCRdb to about 2019). Background for the entire study: Peripheral blood was sampled at the time of initial diagnosis, prior to any treatment. TCR Vbeta CDR3 sequencing of approximately 140 peripheral blood samples (about 45 ophthalmopathy, 75 or so hyperthyroidism and roughly 17 progressor patients) is reported in the paper. The 100 discovery patients were divided at random into training and test sets in a 7:3 ratio. After blood sampling, hyperthyroidism patients were treated with methimazole at a starting dose of 30 mg daily, and ophthalmopathy patients were treated with high-dose intravenous methylprednisolone. An independent validation cohort of under 20 hyperthyroidism patients and 17 patients who later progressed to ophthalmopathy tested prospective prediction of ophthalmopathy. In more than 5 Graves' hyperthyroidism patients, the study also compared T-cell repertoires from thyroid tissue with T-cell repertoires from blood. TCR V-J signatures able to tell the groups apart were searched for in a discovery cohort of more than 90 patients, of whom 43 had Graves' ophthalmopathy and 57 had stable Graves' hyperthyroidism. Broader findings and caveats from the paper: No statistical method was used to set the sample size in advance, and investigators knew the group allocation. In validation, progression to ophthalmopathy was predicted by the model with 70.59% sensitivity and 72.22% specificity, a median of about 6.4 months before onset. A model built on a 13 V-J signature distinguished ophthalmopathy from stable hyperthyroidism, reaching 87.88% sensitivity and 81% to 83% specificity in cross-validation and 80%/75% in testing. Most expanded thyroid clonotypes (frequency above 0.001) were also detected in blood, suggesting blood repertoires may reflect thyroid immune responses.

Sequences were obtained from blood. This sequence originates from a woman aged 25 to 39 with Graves' hyperthyroidism that later progressed to Graves' ophthalmopathy.

The bases are TGTGCCAGCAGACGCTCTAGCGGGAGTCCCGGGGAGCTGTTTTTT. Translated, it reads CASRRSSGSPGELFF. Recombination connected TRBV6-1 to TRBJ2-2; the central 10 bases match TRBD2. V has 6 bases trimmed and J has 6 bases trimmed; junction bases matching no gene number 7. Reading from cysteine to phenylalanine, the CDR3 counts 15 amino acids. Of the read, only the CDR3 DNA is kept; its 45 bases are in frame from base 1. From a lookup of the germline V gene, CDR1 and CDR2 are MNHNS and SASEGT.